Shown below are 17 T cell receptor beta chains from a single sample sequenced in a study of cytomegalovirus exposure and HLA in healthy donors. The primer mix had 60 Vbeta and 13 Jbeta primers. TCRdb's copy holds only in-frame clones and misses some; the assay was immunoSEQ multiplex PCR. The sample holds around 150,000 clones, about 70% seen once. The sample taken for sequencing was PBMCs. The receptors were sampled from a woman under 30 in good health and CMV-seropositive.

The chain couples TRBV19 to TRBJ1-2, with TRBD1 as a possible D gene (5 bases). Trimming cost V 8 bases and J 5 bases, with 12 bases left between them. The CDR3 runs 12 residues. Germline V CDR1 and CDR2: LNHDA, SQIVND (reference sequence). CDR3 protein: CASGLQGYGYTF. CDR3 in DNA: TGTGCCAGTGGCCTTCAGGGATATGGCTACACCTTC.

V and J are TRBV2 and TRBJ2-7; 12 bases agree with TRBD2. V trimming: 7 bases; J trimming: 4 bases; junction bases outside the gene matches: 8. CDR1 SNHLY and CDR2 FYNNEI come from the germline V gene. The length of the CDR3 is 15 residues. In DNA, the CDR3 is TGTGCCAGCAACCCGGGACTAGCGGGCCCATACGAGCAGTACTTC. Residues: CASNPGLAGPYEQYF.

This clone was found a few times. The chain joins TRBV4-1 to TRBJ2-7; D is possibly TRBD1 (5 bases). V was shortened by 2 bases and J by 5 bases, with 13 bases between the two germline ends. This CDR3 is built from 14 residues. CDR1 is MGHRA and CDR2 is YSYEKL in the germline V gene. Written as DNA, the CDR3 is TGCGCCAGCAGCCAAAGGCCCCAGGGCGACGAGCAGTACTTC. As protein: CASSQRPQGDEQYF.

CDR3 in DNA: TGTGCCAGCAGACACGGACAGGGGGCGCCTGATACGCAGTATTTT. This sequence encodes CASRHGQGAPDTQYF. The genes are TRBV6-1 and TRBJ2-3, with 11 bases that match TRBD1. The J segment lost 6 bases and the V segment lost 6 bases, leaving 8 bases of the junction unmatched. Germline V CDR1 and CDR2: MNHNS, SASEGT. This CDR3 contains 15 residues.

As concerns this clone: An end of the junction differs from the germline gene, which may be a read error. This sequence joins TRBV7-7 and TRBJ2-5, with a possible D match to TRBD2 (6 bases). The CDR3 spans 13 residues. The germline V gene has CDR1 SSHAT and CDR2 FNYEAQ (reference sequence). For the CDR3, the DNA is TGTGCTAGCAGCTTAGGAGTTACGGGGGCCCAGTACTTC. It specifies CASSLGVTGAQYF.

The chain uses TRBV7-9 and TRBJ2-1, with D possibly TRBD1 on 6 matching bases. V was pared by 3 bases and J by 3 bases, with 9 bases between. The CDR3 totals 14 residues. Germline assignment: CDR1 SEHNR and CDR2 FQNEAQ (reference sequence). The CDR3 is CASSFGTFYNEQFF. CDR3 bases: TGTGCCAGCAGCTTTGGGACATTCTACAATGAGCAGTTCTTC.

For this clone: Its ends do not fully match the called genes, so a read error is possible. The J gene is TRBJ2-5, the V gene TRBV10-3; D possibly corresponds to TRBD2 (5 bases). The V gene's germline CDR1 is ENHRY and CDR2 SYGVKD. The CDR3 length is 13 residues. This CDR3 is CAISQSGGETQYF. In DNA, the CDR3 is TGTGCCATCAGTCAGTCGGGCGGGGAGACCCAGTACTTC.

The V and J genes are TRBV19 and TRBJ2-1; the match to TRBD1 covers 7 bases. Germline CDR1 is LNHDA and CDR2 is SQIVND (reference sequence). With 10 bases clipped from V and 3 bases from J, the junction kept 9 bases outside the gene matches. This CDR3 has 14 residues. The DNA of the CDR3 is TGTGCCACCAAAGACCGGGACAGCTACAATGAGCAGTTCTTC. Translation: CATKDRDSYNEQFF. The full variable domain, with the rest looked up from reference TRBV19 and TRBJ2-1, is DGGITQSPKYLFRKEGQNVTLSCEQNLNHDAMYWYRQDPGQGLRLIYYSQIVNDFQKGDIAEGYSVSREKKESFPLTVTSAQKNPTAFYLCATKDRDSYNEQFFGPGTRLTVL.

This clone has only a few counts. The chain joins TRBV5-4 to TRBJ1-3, with TRBD1 matching over 7 bases. The length of the CDR3 is 14 residues. J gave up 5 bases and V 4 bases, and 6 bases lay outside the gene matches. The germline V gene encodes CDR1 SGHNT and CDR2 YYREEE (reference sequence). CDR3 DNA: TGTGCCAGCAGCGAGGGGACAGAGAGAAACACCATATATTTT. Protein: CASSEGTERNTIYF.

The chain has TRBV13 and TRBJ2-6; 10 bases fit TRBD1. The CDR3 totals 16 residues. Germline CDR1 and CDR2: PRHDT and FYEKMQ (reference sequence). V was clipped by 8 bases and J by 1 base; unmatched bases: 5. CDR3 region: CASADRGWSGANVLTF. The CDR3, as DNA: TGTGCCAGCGCGGACAGGGGGTGGTCTGGGGCCAACGTCCTGACTTTC. The full variable domain, its missing parts supplied by reference TRBV13 and TRBJ2-6, is AAGVIQSPRHLIKEKRETATLKCYPIPRHDTVYWYQQGPGQDPQFLISFYEKMQSDKGSIPDRFSAQQFSDYHSELNMSSLELGDSALYFCASADRGWSGANVLTFGAGSRLTVL.

In its sample, this clone was seen once. The V and J genes are TRBV27 and TRBJ1-5; no clear D. The CDR3 is 15 residues long. Germline-derived CDR1 and CDR2 are MNHEY and SMNVEV (reference sequence). The ends were cut back, 4 bases at V and 7 bases at J, with 17 bases in the middle. The CDR3 DNA follows: TGTGCCAGCAGTTCCTCAGAGAACACGGGGCAGCCCCAGCATTTT. It translates to CASSSSENTGQPQHF.

The V and J genes are TRBV10-3 and TRBJ2-5, with TRBD1 matching over 9 bases. Germline trimming cut 7 bases from V and 11 bases from J; bases unmatched to any gene: 11. This CDR3 spans 13 amino acids. Germline lookup yields CDR1 ENHRY and CDR2 SYGVKD. The CDR3 protein is CAITVGQGSEQYF. DNA for the CDR3: TGTGCCATCACCGTAGGACAGGGGAGTGAGCAGTACTTC.

The rearrangement uses TRBV18 and TRBJ2-1; tentatively, D is TRBD2 (5 bases). This CDR3 contains 16 residues. V was clipped by 3 bases and J by 2 bases, with 14 bases between them. Germline loops: CDR1 KGHSH, CDR2 LQKENI. The DNA of the CDR3 is TGTGCCAGCTCACCGGTCCGAGAGGGAGCCTACAATGAGCAGTTCTTC. This codes for CASSPVREGAYNEQFF.

This clone turned up a few times. The V and J genes are TRBV15 and TRBJ2-2; D unclear. V was cut by 3 bases and J by 5 bases, with 4 bases left in between. The CDR3 totals 12 residues. Per germline, CDR1 LNHNV and CDR2 YYDKDF (reference sequence). The CDR3 DNA reads TGTGCCACCAGCAGTTATACCGGGGAGCTGTTTTTT. Translated: CATSSYTGELFF.

This clone appeared once. The chain carries TRBV4-3 and TRBJ2-7; a weak D match, TRBD1 (5 bases). CDR1 LGHNA and CDR2 YSLEER come from the germline V gene. The V and J ends lost 1 base and 2 bases respectively, with 12 bases between them. The CDR3 totals 15 residues. CDR3 coding DNA: TGCGCCAGCAGCCAAGTCTGGCAGGGTACCTACGAGCAGTACTTC. This translates into CASSQVWQGTYEQYF.

This clone was counted a few times. V usage is TRBV11-2 and J usage is TRBJ2-2; a weak D match, TRBD1 (6 bases). Trimming took off 4 bases at V and 1 base at J, with 19 bases between the two ends. Germline loops: CDR1 SGHAT, CDR2 FQNNGV. This CDR3 is built from 18 residues. CDR3: CASSSLLVLTGNTGELFF. Written as DNA, the CDR3 is TGTGCCAGCAGCTCCCTACTTGTGTTGACAGGGAACACCGGGGAGCTGTTTTTT.

Concerning this clone itself: The sample has other DNA sequences that encode this CDR3 too. The rearrangement joins TRBV28 to TRBJ2-7; 12 nucleotides align to TRBD2. The CDR3 length is 16 residues. V lost 1 base and J lost 1; bases outside the gene matches: 2. The V gene's germline CDR1 is MDHEN and CDR2 SYDVKM. The CDR3 is CASSLSGTSGSYEQYF. CDR3 in DNA: TGTGCCAGCAGTTTATCCGGGACTAGCGGGTCCTACGAGCAGTACTTC.